Below are 28 T cell receptor beta chains sequenced from a single sample in a study of a mutant IDH1 vaccine in newly diagnosed glioma. The time point here: week 11, during vaccination. The content of each vaccine dose was 300 ug of mutant IDH1 20-mer peptide, and topical imiquimod accompanied it. For these receptors, no antigen is known. Measured with immunoSEQ multiplex PCR; TCRdb has only the in-frame clones, and not every one. The profile shows tens of thousands of clones, around 80% of them singletons. The specimen comprised PBMCs, sampled from a glioma patient whose treatment included an IDH1 peptide vaccine. The receptors derive from a man aged 25 to 45 with glioma.

The chain links TRBV9 to TRBJ2-1, with TRBD2 as a possible D gene (6 bases). Trimming shortened V by 3 bases and J by 7 bases, and 17 bases separated the two germline ends. The germline CDR1 and CDR2 sequences are SGDLS and YYNGEE. CDR3 length equals 15 residues. This CDR3 reads CASSADYRPSNEQFF. CDR3 in DNA: TGTGCCAGCAGCGCGGACTATCGCCCCTCTAATGAGCAGTTCTTC.

This clone was seen only a few times. This rearrangement joins TRBV15 to TRBJ1-5; D is ambiguous. The CDR3 has 15 residues. CDR1 LNHNV and CDR2 YYDKDF come from the germline V gene (reference sequence). Trimming took 1 base from V and 2 from J, leaving 9 bases between them. CDR3 coding DNA: TGTGCCACCAGCAGAGGGTCCGGGGGCAATCAGCCCCAGCATTTT. Translation gives CATSRGSGGNQPQHF.

A few counts support this clone. The V and J genes are TRBV5-6 and TRBJ1-1; D ambiguous. Germline V gives CDR1 SGHDT, CDR2 YYEEEE. The CDR3 has 14 amino acids. V was shortened by 0 bases and J by 2 bases, with 8 bases between the two germline ends. The CDR3 is CASSLVGSNTEAFF. The CDR3 region has the DNA TGTGCCAGCAGCTTGGTAGGCAGTAACACTGAAGCTTTCTTT.

This clone has a handful of counts. The J gene is TRBJ2-2, the V gene TRBV11-3; no definite D call. The V and J ends lost 1 base and 4 bases respectively, with 4 bases between them. The CDR3 consists of 13 residues. The V gene's germline CDR1 is SGHNT and CDR2 YENEEA. CDR3 nucleotides: TGTGCCAGCAGCTTAGCTGCCACCGGGGAGCTGTTTTTT. Translated: CASSLAATGELFF.

The chain carries TRBV2 and TRBJ2-6; tentatively, D is TRBD1 (6 bases). The germline V and J ends were trimmed by 5 bases and 1 base, with 9 bases remaining between them. The CDR3 contains 15 residues. Per the germline V gene, CDR1 is SNHLY and CDR2 is FYNNEI. This chain's CDR3 is CASSTRGSGANVLTF. The CDR3 DNA reads as TGTGCCAGCAGTACCAGGGGTTCTGGGGCCAACGTCCTGACTTTC.

This clone was counted only a few times. This rearrangement joins TRBV11-1 to TRBJ1-1; D is undetermined. Trimming cost V 6 bases and J 1 base, with 6 bases left between them. The germline CDR1 and CDR2 sequences are SGHAT and FQDESV (reference sequence). This CDR3 region has 12 residues. This chain's CDR3 is CASSDPNTEAFF. The CDR3 nucleotides are TGTGCCAGCAGTGACCCGAACACTGAAGCTTTCTTT.

The chain links TRBV2 to TRBJ1-4; D ambiguous. Germline CDR1 and CDR2: SNHLY and FYNNEI. This CDR3 has 14 residues. Trimming shortened V by 6 bases and J by 5 bases, and 13 bases separated the two germline ends. The CDR3 spells CASRLETENEKLFF. In DNA, the CDR3 is TGTGCCAGCAGATTGGAGACCGAAAATGAAAAACTGTTTTTT.

V usage is TRBV5-1 and J usage is TRBJ2-5; TRBD1 matches 9 bases. Trimming took 4 bases from V and 3 from J; bases not matched to a gene: 4. Germline V gene sequence: CDR1 SGHRS, CDR2 YFSETQ. There are 14 residues in the CDR3. The CDR3 loop is CASSLWTGEETQYF. Written as DNA, the CDR3 is TGCGCCAGCAGCCTTTGGACAGGGGAAGAGACCCAGTACTTC.

V gene TRBV4-1 combines with J gene TRBJ2-3; 11 positions agree with TRBD2. Looked up from germline, CDR1 is MGHRA and CDR2 is YSYEKL. This CDR3 has 15 amino acids. V shed 3 bases, J shed 8 bases, and the junction held 7 bases outside the gene matches. The CDR3 sequence is CASSHKTSGTITQYF. The DNA of the CDR3 is TGCGCCAGCAGCCACAAGACTAGCGGGACGATTACGCAGTATTTT.

Written as DNA, the CDR3 is TGTGCCAGCAGTTTACGCAGGGGGCCTATGAACACTGAAGCTTTCTTT. Amino acids: CASSLRRGPMNTEAFF. The chain joins TRBV27 to TRBJ1-1, with TRBD1 identical over 8 bases. After removal of 2 bases from V and 0 bases from J, the junction contained 5 bases not matched to a gene. Germline loops: CDR1 MNHEY, CDR2 SMNVEV (reference sequence). The CDR3 has 16 amino acids.

The chain couples TRBV30 to TRBJ1-2; TRBD1 matches at 11 bases. Germline trimming cut 6 bases from V and 0 bases from J; bases unmatched to any gene: 15. CDR1 and CDR2 (germline): GTSNPN, SVGIG (reference sequence). CDR3 length: 18 residues. The CDR3 region is CACGGYRDRGISNYGYTF. The CDR3 DNA sequence: TGTGCCTGCGGAGGGTATCGGGACAGGGGGATCTCTAACTATGGCTACACCTTC.

This clone appeared a single time. The chain couples TRBV2 to TRBJ1-1, with TRBD1 matching over 9 bases. Trimming removed 3 bases from V and 2 bases from J; junction bases left unmatched: 4. This CDR3 is 15 amino acids long. Germline V gives CDR1 SNHLY, CDR2 FYNNEI. CDR3 loop: CASSEDRGRNTEAFF. Written as DNA, the CDR3 is TGTGCCAGCAGTGAGGACAGGGGAAGAAACACTGAAGCTTTCTTT. Variable domain in full (rest from reference TRBV2 and TRBJ1-1): EPEVTQTPSHQVTQMGQEVILRCVPISNHLYFYWYRQILGQKVEFLVSFYNNEISEKSEIFDDQFSVERPDGSNFTLKIRSTKLEDSAMYFCASSEDRGRNTEAFFGQGTRLTVV.

This chain connects TRBV25-1 to TRBJ1-2, with 7 bases matching TRBD1. V lost 6 bases to trimming and J lost 7 bases; unmatched junction nucleotides: 11. CDR1 is MGHDK and CDR2 is SYGVNS in the germline V gene. The CDR3 runs to 14 residues. CDR3 loop: CASRETGMNSGYTF. CDR3 DNA sequence: TGTGCCAGCAGGGAGACAGGGATGAATTCTGGCTACACCTTC.

The rearrangement uses TRBV13 and TRBJ2-7; 12 bases are shared with TRBD2. Germline V gene sequence: CDR1 PRHDT, CDR2 FYEKMQ (reference sequence). CDR3 size: 15 residues. V gave up 5 bases and J gave up 6 bases; unmatched junction bases: 8. The CDR3 bases are TGTGCCAGCAGCACCCCCGGGACTAGCGGGTCCGAGCAGTACTTC. Amino acid sequence: CASSTPGTSGSEQYF.

The chain uses TRBV13 and TRBJ1-4, with D tentatively TRBD1 (5 bases). The germline V gene has CDR1 PRHDT and CDR2 FYEKMQ (reference sequence). The CDR3 length is 17 residues. V lost 5 bases, J lost 3 bases, and 19 bases lay in between. The chain's CDR3 is CASSGRDPDPANEKLFF. The CDR3, as DNA: TGTGCCAGCAGCGGCCGGGACCCGGATCCAGCTAATGAAAAACTGTTTTTT. The whole variable domain, filled in from reference TRBV13 and TRBJ1-4, reads AAGVIQSPRHLIKEKRETATLKCYPIPRHDTVYWYQQGPGQDPQFLISFYEKMQSDKGSIPDRFSAQQFSDYHSELNMSSLELGDSALYFCASSGRDPDPANEKLFFGSGTQLSVL.

Only one count was recorded for this clone. This rearrangement joins TRBV29-1 to TRBJ1-2; TRBD1 agrees at 10 bases. With 4 bases clipped from V and 8 bases from J, the junction kept 13 bases outside the gene matches. This CDR3 comprises 15 residues. CDR1 is SQVTM, CDR2 ANQGSEA, per germline. CDR3 in amino acids: CSVGGQGTENHGYTF. CDR3 bases: TGCAGCGTTGGGGGACAGGGGACCGAAAACCACGGCTACACCTTC.

The chain couples TRBV7-8 to TRBJ1-1; the D is unclear. Deletions cut 5 bases from V and 7 bases from J, with 20 bases between. In germline, CDR1 is SGHVS, CDR2 FQNEAQ. The CDR3 consists of 15 residues. The DNA of the CDR3 is TGTGCCAGCAGCCCAGCGGGTCTCAAGGCAAGTGAAGCTTTCTTT. Its protein is CASSPAGLKASEAFF.

With regard to this clone: The junction shows a germline mismatch at one end, possibly a read error. The chain uses TRBV9 and TRBJ1-2, with 9 bases lining up with TRBD1. The CDR3 is made up of 12 amino acids. Germline values: CDR1 SGDLS, CDR2 YYNGEE. The CDR3: CASSGRTQGAVF. Here the CDR3 DNA reads TGTGCCAGCAGCGGCCGAACACAGGGGGCTGTATTC.

The J gene is TRBJ1-6, the V gene TRBV10-1, with D hard to call. Germline V lookup: CDR1 WNHNN, CDR2 SYGVQD (reference sequence). This CDR3 contains 12 residues. V lost 6 bases and J lost 10, with 10 bases in between. The CDR3 loop reads CASRVGSSPLHF. In DNA form, the CDR3 reads TGCGCCAGCAGGGTCGGCAGCTCACCCCTCCACTTT.

The rearrangement links TRBV5-1 to TRBJ1-3; D gene unclear. In germline, CDR1 is SGHRS, CDR2 YFSETQ. The CDR3 spans 15 residues. V was cut by 4 bases and J by 1 base, with 12 bases left in between. CDR3 nucleotides: TGCGCCAGCAGCCCAGCGGGAGGGTCTGGAAACACCATATATTTT. Translating gives CASSPAGGSGNTIYF.

CDR3: CASSQARVMNTEAFF. CDR3 nucleotide sequence: TGTGCCAGCAGCCAAGCCCGGGTCATGAACACTGAAGCTTTCTTT. The chain has TRBV16 and TRBJ1-1; no definite D call. Germline CDR1 and CDR2: KGHSY and FQNENV. The V end lost 2 bases, the J end lost 0 bases, and 10 bases lay between the germline ends. This CDR3 contains 15 residues.

This CDR3 is CASSLLNLGGGESFF. CDR3 nucleotide sequence: TGTGCCAGCAGTTTGCTGAATCTAGGGGGGGGAGAGTCGTTCTTC. The V gene is TRBV27, the J gene TRBJ2-1; D is perhaps TRBD2 (7 bases). CDR3 size: 15 residues. V lost 3 bases to trimming and J lost 15 bases, with 24 bases between them. Germline CDR1 reads MNHEY; CDR2 reads SMNVEV (reference sequence).

The sample holds one count of this clone. CDR3 nucleotides: TGTGCCTGGAGTGTAGACACGCGCAATCAGCCCCAGCATTTT. Translated, it gives CAWSVDTRNQPQHF. V gene TRBV30 combines with J gene TRBJ1-5; D remains ambiguous. CDR3 length: 14 residues. Germline V lookup: CDR1 GTSNPN, CDR2 SVGIG (reference sequence). V lost 0 bases and J lost 2, with 8 bases in between.

The V and J genes are TRBV7-7 and TRBJ2-5, with 10 positions matching TRBD2. V shed 5 bases, J shed 2 bases, and the junction held 11 bases outside the gene matches. CDR3 length equals 17 residues. Germline CDR1 is SSHAT and CDR2 is FNYEAQ (reference sequence). CDR3 residues: CASSPRLGLATQETQYF. The CDR3 DNA sequence: TGTGCCAGCAGCCCCCGACTGGGACTAGCGACGCAAGAGACCCAGTACTTC.

The chain joins TRBV27 to TRBJ1-6; D may be TRBD1 (5 bases). V was pared by 5 bases and J by 8 bases, with 16 bases between. The CDR3 extends over 15 amino acids. Germline-derived CDR1 and CDR2 are MNHEY and SMNVEV (reference sequence). CDR3 nucleotides: TGTGCCAGCAGTAACAGGCTTAAGGGATATTCACCCCTCCACTTT. This codes for CASSNRLKGYSPLHF.

The chain carries TRBV5-1 and TRBJ1-5; D not resolved. The germline V gene encodes CDR1 SGHRS and CDR2 YFSETQ. The CDR3 loop spans 14 amino acids. Trimming stripped 0 bases from V and 5 bases from J, with 9 bases between. CDR3 residues: CASSLAHGDQPQHF. In DNA, the CDR3 is TGCGCCAGCAGCTTGGCCCACGGGGATCAGCCCCAGCATTTT.

The chain joins TRBV5-6 to TRBJ1-5, with D unclear. The CDR3 spans 12 residues. CDR1 and CDR2 (germline): SGHDT, YYEEEE. Trimming pared 3 bases from V and 11 bases from J, leaving 12 bases between. The DNA of the CDR3 is TGTGCCAGCAGCTCCGGGCCGGGAGCCCAGCATTTT. Translated: CASSSGPGAQHF.

The V and J genes are TRBV5-4 and TRBJ2-2, with 9 bases lining up with TRBD2. The germline CDR1 and CDR2 sequences are SGHNT and YYREEE (reference sequence). The CDR3 extends over 14 amino acids. V gave up 0 bases and J gave up 6 bases; unmatched junction bases: 0. CDR3 sequence: CASSLEREAGELFF. The DNA for the CDR3 is TGTGCCAGCAGCTTGGAGCGGGAGGCCGGGGAGCTGTTTTTT.